The 17 T cell receptor beta chains below were found in one sample sequenced in a study of blood T cell repertoires in COVID-19. This table comes from immunoSEQ multiplex PCR, and its TCRdb copy is limited to in-frame clones, with some not included. The top ten hold around 19% of the sample, which has 90,000 or so clones, around 88% seen once. Source material: peripheral blood. All receptors come from a woman aged 55-69 years with COVID-19, enrolled during active disease.

This clone was seen once. The V and J genes are TRBV6-5 and TRBJ1-1, with 10 nucleotides matching TRBD1. Trimming removed 0 bases from V and 4 bases from J; junction bases left unmatched: 2. CDR1 MNHEY and CDR2 SVGAGI come from the germline V gene. This CDR3 contains 15 residues. DNA of the CDR3: TGTGCCAGCAGTTACTCCGGGACAGGGGCCACTGAAGCTTTCTTT. It encodes CASSYSGTGATEAFF.

The chain couples TRBV7-6 to TRBJ1-1; 9 nucleotides agree with TRBD1. Germline V gene data show CDR1 as SGHVS and CDR2 as FNYEAQ. The CDR3 is 14 residues long. Trimming cost V 2 bases and J 3 bases; bases outside gene matches: 1. CDR3 residues: CASSLRQGDTEAFF. The CDR3 nucleotides are TGTGCCAGCAGCTTAAGACAGGGGGACACTGAAGCTTTCTTT.

This chain connects TRBV5-4 to TRBJ2-7; the D gene is possibly TRBD1 (5 bases). V gave up 2 bases and J gave up 6 bases, with 18 bases separating them. Per germline, CDR1 SGHNT and CDR2 YYREEE (reference sequence). The CDR3 loop spans 15 amino acids. The DNA for the CDR3 is TGTGCCAGCAGCTTTGGTAGGGGTGAGCTTCTCGAGCAGTACTTC. This sequence encodes CASSFGRGELLEQYF. The full variable domain, its missing parts supplied by reference TRBV5-4 and TRBJ2-7, is ETGVTQSPTHLIKTRGQQVTLRCSSQSGHNTVSWYQQALGQGPQFIFQYYREEENGRGNFPPRFSGLQFPNYSSELNVNALELDDSALYLCASSFGRGELLEQYFGPGTRLTVT.

This chain links TRBV4-1 with TRBJ1-5, with D possibly TRBD1 on 5 matching bases. Per germline, CDR1 MGHRA and CDR2 YSYEKL. This CDR3 spans 16 amino acids. Trimming pared 4 bases from V and 4 bases from J, leaving 17 bases between. The CDR3 spells CASSPRAGLRNQPQHF. DNA for the CDR3: TGCGCCAGCAGCCCTAGGGCGGGACTGAGGAATCAGCCCCAGCATTTT.

The chain joins TRBV2 to TRBJ2-6, with D tentatively TRBD2 (5 bases). Trimming took off 10 bases at V and 0 bases at J, with 10 bases between the two ends. The CDR3 sequence is 14 residues long. CDR1 is SNHLY, CDR2 FYNNEI, per germline. The CDR3 DNA is TGTGCCACGGCCGGGGTCTCTGGGGCCAACGTCCTGACTTTC. This gives the protein CATAGVSGANVLTF.

In DNA, the CDR3 is TGTGCCAGCAGGGGGCGGGGGAACACTGAAGCTTTCTTT. Residues: CASRGRGNTEAFF. The rearrangement links TRBV7-2 to TRBJ1-1; D may be TRBD1 (5 bases). CDR1 and CDR2 from the germline V gene are SGHTA and FQGNSA. V was cut by 6 bases and J by 1 base, with 9 bases left in between. The CDR3 runs 13 residues.

The chain uses TRBV30 and TRBJ2-7; 11 bases line up with TRBD1. V was clipped by 2 bases and J by 3 bases; unmatched bases: 9. This CDR3 is 16 amino acids long. Germline V lookup: CDR1 GTSNPN, CDR2 SVGIG (reference sequence). The CDR3 sequence: CAWSSKPGQGDYEQYF. The CDR3 nucleotides read TGTGCCTGGAGTAGTAAGCCGGGACAGGGGGACTACGAGCAGTACTTC.

CDR3 amino acids: CASSLFGQATDTQYF. DNA of the CDR3: TGTGCCAGCAGCTTATTTGGACAGGCCACAGATACGCAGTATTTT. The rearrangement uses TRBV7-2 and TRBJ2-3; 7 bases align to TRBD1. The CDR3 covers 15 residues. The V gene end was trimmed by 2 bases and the J gene end by 2 bases; junction bases not matched to a gene: 4. Germline CDR1 reads SGHTA; CDR2 reads FQGNSA. The full variable domain, in which reference TRBV7-2 and TRBJ2-3 provide the parts outside the CDR3, is GAGVSQSPSNKVTEKGKDVELRCDPISGHTALYWYRQSLGQGLEFLIYFQGNSAPDKSGLPSDRFSAERTGGSVSTLTIQRTQQEDSAVYLCASSLFGQATDTQYFGPGTRLTVL.

The J gene is TRBJ1-1, the V gene TRBV7-9, with 7 bases that match TRBD1. CDR1 and CDR2 (germline): SEHNR, FQNEAQ (reference sequence). The CDR3 length is 13 residues. The V and J ends lost 5 bases and 5 bases, in that order; junction bases with no gene match: 5. The CDR3 loop is CASSRKQGTEAFF. The CDR3 DNA follows: TGTGCCAGCAGCCGCAAACAGGGGACTGAAGCTTTCTTT.

The chain is built from TRBV18 and TRBJ2-1; D not certain. V was pared by 2 bases and J by 4 bases, with 6 bases between. The germline CDR1 and CDR2 sequences are KGHSH and LQKENI. The CDR3 contains 13 residues. The CDR3 coding sequence is TGTGCCAGCTCACCAGTGCAGTACAATGAGCAGTTCTTC. Its translation is CASSPVQYNEQFF.

The chain links TRBV10-3 to TRBJ2-7; D gene unclear. This CDR3 comprises 12 residues. Trimming cost V 3 bases and J 1 base, with 4 bases left between them. Germline CDR1 is ENHRY and CDR2 is SYGVKD. Here the CDR3 DNA reads TGTGCCATCAGTGACGGTTCCTACGAGCAGTACTTC. This codes for CAISDGSYEQYF.

The chain employs TRBV10-2 and TRBJ2-7, with D unclear. This CDR3 region has 14 residues. Per the germline V gene, CDR1 is WSHSY and CDR2 is SAAADI. Trimming pared 5 bases from V and 6 bases from J, leaving 17 bases between. The CDR3 reads CASSRENGPGEQYF. The DNA for the CDR3 is TGCGCCAGCAGTCGTGAAAATGGGCCAGGCGAGCAGTACTTC.

J is TRBJ2-7 and V is TRBV28; D is perhaps TRBD1 (6 bases). This CDR3 spans 13 amino acids. CDR1 is MDHEN, CDR2 SYDVKM, per germline. V lost 6 bases, J lost 4 bases, and 13 bases lay in between. The DNA of the CDR3 is TGTGCCAGCAGGCCGGGACATCAATACGAGCAGTACTTC. Translation gives CASRPGHQYEQYF.

This clone has only one observation. This chain uses TRBV4-2 with TRBJ1-1; 7 positions agree with TRBD1. The V gene's germline CDR1 is LGHNA and CDR2 YNFKEQ. This CDR3 is 13 amino acids long. V was clipped by 4 bases and J by 7 bases; unmatched bases: 6. As DNA, the CDR3 is TGTGCCAGCAGCCGAACCGGGGACAGTGAAGCTTTCTTT. This encodes CASSRTGDSEAFF.

The chain is built from TRBV30 and TRBJ1-4, with D unresolved. CDR3 length: 13 amino acids. The V and J ends lost 1 base and 4 bases respectively, with 7 bases between them. Germline V gene data show CDR1 as GTSNPN and CDR2 as SVGIG (reference sequence). The CDR3 DNA sequence: TGTGCCTGGAGTGGTCCAAATAATGAAAAACTGTTTTTT. Translating it yields CAWSGPNNEKLFF.

The rearrangement uses TRBV28 and TRBJ1-5, with 8 bases lining up with TRBD1. The V and J ends lost 6 bases and 4 bases, in that order; junction bases with no gene match: 11. The CDR3 spans 16 residues. Germline-derived CDR1 and CDR2 are MDHEN and SYDVKM. The CDR3 nucleotides read TGTGCCAGCAGGAAGATAACAGGGGGGACTAATCAGCCCCAGCATTTT. This translates into CASRKITGGTNQPQHF.

This chain links TRBV2 with TRBJ2-7, with a possible D match to TRBD1 (6 bases). Trimming took off 4 bases at V and 3 bases at J, with 10 bases between the two ends. Germline V gene data show CDR1 as SNHLY and CDR2 as FYNNEI. CDR3 length: 13 amino acids. The CDR3 DNA follows: TGTGCCAGCAGTGCGGGCAGGGGCTACGAGCAGTACTTC. Protein: CASSAGRGYEQYF.